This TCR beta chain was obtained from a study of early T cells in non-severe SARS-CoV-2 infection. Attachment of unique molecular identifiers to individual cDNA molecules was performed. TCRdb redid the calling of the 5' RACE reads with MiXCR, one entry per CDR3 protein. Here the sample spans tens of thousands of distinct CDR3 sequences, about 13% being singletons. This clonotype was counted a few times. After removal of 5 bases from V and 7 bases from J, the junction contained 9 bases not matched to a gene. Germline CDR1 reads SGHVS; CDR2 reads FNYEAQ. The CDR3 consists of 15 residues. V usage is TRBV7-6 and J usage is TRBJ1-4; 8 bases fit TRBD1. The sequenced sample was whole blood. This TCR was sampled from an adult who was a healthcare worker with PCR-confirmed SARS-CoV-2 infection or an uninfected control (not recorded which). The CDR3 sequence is CASSPQGQAFEKLFF. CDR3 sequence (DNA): TGTGCCAGCAGCCCCCAGGGACAGGCCTTTGAAAAACTGTTTTTT.